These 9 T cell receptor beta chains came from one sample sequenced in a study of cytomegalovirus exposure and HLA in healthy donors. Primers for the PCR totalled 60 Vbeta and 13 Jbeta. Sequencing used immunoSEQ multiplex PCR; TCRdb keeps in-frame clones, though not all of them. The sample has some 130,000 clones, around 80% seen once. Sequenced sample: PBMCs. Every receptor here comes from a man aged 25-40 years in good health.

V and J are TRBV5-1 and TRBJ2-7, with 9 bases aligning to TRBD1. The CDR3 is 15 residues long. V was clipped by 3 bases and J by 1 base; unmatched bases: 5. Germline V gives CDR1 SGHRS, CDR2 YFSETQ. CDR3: CASSSTGGLSYEQYF. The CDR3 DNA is TGCGCCAGCAGCTCCACAGGGGGCCTGTCCTACGAGCAGTACTTC.

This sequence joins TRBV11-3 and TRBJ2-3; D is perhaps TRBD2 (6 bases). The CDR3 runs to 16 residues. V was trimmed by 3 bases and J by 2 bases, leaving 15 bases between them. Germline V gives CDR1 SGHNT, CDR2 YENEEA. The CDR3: CASSLGSAGSTDTQYF. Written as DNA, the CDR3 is TGTGCCAGCAGCTTGGGATCGGCGGGATCCACAGATACGCAGTATTTT.

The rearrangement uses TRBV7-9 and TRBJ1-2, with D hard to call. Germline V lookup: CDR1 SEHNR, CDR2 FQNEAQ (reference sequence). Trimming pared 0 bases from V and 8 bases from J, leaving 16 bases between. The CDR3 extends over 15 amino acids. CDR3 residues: CASSLAHGSSSGYTF. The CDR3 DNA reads TGTGCCAGCAGCTTAGCGCACGGGTCAAGTAGCGGCTACACCTTC.

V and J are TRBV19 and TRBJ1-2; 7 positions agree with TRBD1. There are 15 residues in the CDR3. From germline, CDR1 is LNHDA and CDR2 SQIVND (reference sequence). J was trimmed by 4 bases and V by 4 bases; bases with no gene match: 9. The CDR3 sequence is CASSTTGQSVYGYTF. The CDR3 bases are TGTGCCAGTAGTACAACGGGACAGTCCGTCTATGGCTACACCTTC. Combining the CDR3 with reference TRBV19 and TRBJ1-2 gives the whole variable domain DGGITQSPKYLFRKEGQNVTLSCEQNLNHDAMYWYRQDPGQGLRLIYYSQIVNDFQKGDIAEGYSVSREKKESFPLTVTSAQKNPTAFYLCASSTTGQSVYGYTFGSGTRLTVV.

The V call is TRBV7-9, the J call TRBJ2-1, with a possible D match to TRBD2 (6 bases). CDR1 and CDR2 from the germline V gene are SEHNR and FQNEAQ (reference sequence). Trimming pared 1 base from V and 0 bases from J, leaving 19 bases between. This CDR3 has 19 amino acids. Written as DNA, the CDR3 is TGTGCCAGCAGCTTAGTCCGGACTATGATAAAGAGCTCCTACAATGAGCAGTTCTTC. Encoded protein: CASSLVRTMIKSSYNEQFF. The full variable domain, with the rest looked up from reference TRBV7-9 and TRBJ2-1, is DTGVSQNPRHKITKRGQNVTFRCDPISEHNRLYWYRQTLGQGPEFLTYFQNEAQLEKSRLLSDRFSAERPKGSFSTLEIQRTEQGDSAMYLCASSLVRTMIKSSYNEQFFGPGTRLTVL.

The DNA of the CDR3 is TGTGCCAGCAGCCCTAGGACAGGTACGGGCTATGGCTACACCTTC. It yields the protein CASSPRTGTGYGYTF. The V call is TRBV7-9, the J call TRBJ1-2; 7 bases fit TRBD1. The CDR3 consists of 15 residues. J gave up 4 bases and V 5 bases, and 10 bases lay outside the gene matches. Germline CDR1 reads SEHNR; CDR2 reads FQNEAQ (reference sequence).

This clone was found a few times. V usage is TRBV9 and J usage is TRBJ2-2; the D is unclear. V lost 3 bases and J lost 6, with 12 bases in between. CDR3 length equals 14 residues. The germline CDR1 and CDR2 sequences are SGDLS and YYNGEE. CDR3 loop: CASSGPAPAGELFF. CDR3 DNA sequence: TGTGCCAGCAGCGGTCCTGCGCCGGCCGGGGAGCTGTTTTTT.

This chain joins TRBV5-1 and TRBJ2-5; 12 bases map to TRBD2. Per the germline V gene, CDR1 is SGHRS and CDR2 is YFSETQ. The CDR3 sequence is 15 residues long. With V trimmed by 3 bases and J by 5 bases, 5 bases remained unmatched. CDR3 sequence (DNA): TGCGCCAGCAGCTCGACTAGCGGGAGTTCCGAGACCCAGTACTTC. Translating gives CASSSTSGSSETQYF.

DNA for the CDR3: TGTGCCAGCAGTCCGGCAGCGGGAGGGCACCCTGAGCAGTTCTTC. Residues: CASSPAAGGHPEQFF. This rearrangement joins TRBV28 to TRBJ2-1, with 10 bases identical to TRBD2. This CDR3 is built from 15 residues. Germline V lookup: CDR1 MDHEN, CDR2 SYDVKM. V was clipped by 5 bases and J by 9 bases; unmatched bases: 10.